The T cell receptor (beta chain) described here comes from a study of T cells in Graves' hyperthyroidism and ophthalmopathy. Study-wide points: Most thyroid clonotypes expanded above 0.001 were also detected in blood.

Regarding this clonotype: Its target is unknown.

RNA transcripts served as the template for amplifying TCR beta CDR3 regions. HTBI primers were used for first-round RT-PCR of the TCR CDR3. TCRdb processed the multiplex PCR reads anew with MiXCR; each CDR3 protein has one entry. The sample yields fewer than 600,000 distinct CDR3 sequences, around 15% seen once. Patients having uncontrolled infection, another autoimmune disease, pregnancy or lactation were not included. Every diagnosis used clinical symptoms, serum thyroxine and TRAb, thyroid ultrasound and orbital computed tomography. The germline V gene encodes CDR1 MGHRA and CDR2 YSYEKL. The CDR3 has 16 residues. Trimming took 4 bases from V and 0 from J, leaving 12 bases between them.

This chain uses TRBV4-1 with TRBJ2-2; the D gene is possibly TRBD1 (6 bases). This TCR derives from a woman aged 40 to 55 with Graves' hyperthyroidism. Sequencing used blood. CDR3 sequence reads: CASSPAGTTNTGELFF. Written as DNA, the CDR3 is TGCGCCAGCAGCCCGGCCGGGACAACGAACACCGGGGAGCTGTTTTTT.